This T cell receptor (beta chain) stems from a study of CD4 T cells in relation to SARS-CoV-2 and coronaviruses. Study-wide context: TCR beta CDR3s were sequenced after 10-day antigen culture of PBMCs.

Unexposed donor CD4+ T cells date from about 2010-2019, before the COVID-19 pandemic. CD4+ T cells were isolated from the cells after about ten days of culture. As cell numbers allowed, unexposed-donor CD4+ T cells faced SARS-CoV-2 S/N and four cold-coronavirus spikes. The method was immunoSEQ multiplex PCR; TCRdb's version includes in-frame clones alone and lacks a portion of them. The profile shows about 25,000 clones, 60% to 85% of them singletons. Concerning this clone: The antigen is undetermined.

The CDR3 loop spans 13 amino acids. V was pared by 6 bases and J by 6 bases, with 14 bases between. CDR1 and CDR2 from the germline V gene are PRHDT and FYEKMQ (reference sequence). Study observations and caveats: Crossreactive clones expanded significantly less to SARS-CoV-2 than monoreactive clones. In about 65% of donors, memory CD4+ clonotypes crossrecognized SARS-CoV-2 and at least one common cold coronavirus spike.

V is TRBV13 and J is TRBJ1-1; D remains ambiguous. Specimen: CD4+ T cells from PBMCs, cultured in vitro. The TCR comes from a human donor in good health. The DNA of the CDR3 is TGTGCCAGCAGTCAGGACCCGGAGGCTGAAGCTTTCTTT. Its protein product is CASSQDPEAEAFF.